A single sample gave rise to the 28 T cell receptor beta chains below, sequenced in a study of identical twins. TCRdb used MiXCR to reprocess the 5' RACE reads, holding one entry per CDR3 protein. The table records around 250,000 distinct CDR3 sequences, roughly 13% of them present only once. These data were also reused for a study on yellow fever vaccine responses in identical twins.

The sequencing input was memory (CD45RO+) T cells sorted from blood. Source of these receptors: a woman younger than 30 in good health.

The chain couples TRBV12-3 or TRBV12-4 to TRBJ1-1; 7 bases map to TRBD1. The CDR3 loop spans 15 amino acids. The J segment lost 1 base and the V segment lost 5 bases, leaving 7 bases of the junction unmatched. In DNA, the CDR3 is TGTGCCAGCAGTGCCCGGACAGGAGCGAACACTGAAGCTTTCTTT. Amino acid sequence: CASSARTGANTEAFF.

This sequence joins TRBV19 and TRBJ2-5, with 13 nucleotides matching TRBD2. The CDR3 runs to 17 residues. Trimming cost V 1 base and J 4 bases; bases outside gene matches: 6. Germline V gene lookup returns CDR1 LNHDA and CDR2 SQIVND (reference sequence). In DNA form, the CDR3 reads TGTGCCAGTAGTATAGGCACTAGCGGGGGGGCCCTAGAGACCCAGTACTTC. Its protein is CASSIGTSGGALETQYF. The whole variable domain, remainder taken from reference TRBV19 and TRBJ2-5, is DGGITQSPKYLFRKEGQNVTLSCEQNLNHDAMYWYRQDPGQGLRLIYYSQIVNDFQKGDIAEGYSVSREKKESFPLTVTSAQKNPTAFYLCASSIGTSGGALETQYFGPGTRLLVL.

This clonotype was picked up many times. The CDR3 DNA follows: TGTGCCAGCAACAGCGGGGAACTCTACAATGAGCAGTTCTTC. Translation: CASNSGELYNEQFF. The rearrangement uses TRBV9 and TRBJ2-1, with 7 bases fitting TRBD2. The CDR3 loop spans 14 amino acids. The germline V gene has CDR1 SGDLS and CDR2 YYNGEE. V lost 6 bases to trimming and J lost 3 bases; unmatched junction nucleotides: 6.

The chain combines TRBV5-6 with TRBJ2-1; 7 bases are a match to TRBD1. Germline lookup yields CDR1 SGHDT and CDR2 YYEEEE. The CDR3 is made up of 17 amino acids. V was clipped by 0 bases and J by 5 bases; unmatched bases: 11. This CDR3 reads CASSLVGQAIGNNEQFF. For the CDR3, the DNA is TGTGCCAGCAGCTTGGTAGGACAGGCGATTGGTAACAATGAGCAGTTCTTC.

In this sample, this clonotype turned up many times. The genes are TRBV7-9 and TRBJ2-7; D ambiguous. Germline loops: CDR1 SEHNR, CDR2 FQNEAQ (reference sequence). The CDR3 extends over 12 amino acids. V lost 5 bases, J lost 2 bases, and 7 bases lay in between. CDR3 bases: TGTGCCAGCAGCCCCATAACCTACGAGCAGTACTTC. This codes for CASSPITYEQYF.

Only a few counts were recorded for this clonotype. The V call is TRBV9, the J call TRBJ2-3; 9 bases map to TRBD1. The length of the CDR3 is 17 residues. J lost 2 bases, V lost 3 bases, and 10 bases had no gene match. Germline V CDR1 and CDR2: SGDLS, YYNGEE. The CDR3 nucleotides are TGTGCCAGCAGCGCCCTGACCCGGACAGGGGTCACAGATACGCAGTATTTT. This gives the protein CASSALTRTGVTDTQYF. Combining the CDR3 with reference TRBV9 and TRBJ2-3 gives the whole variable domain DSGVTQTPKHLITATGQRVTLRCSPRSGDLSVYWYQQSLDQGLQFLIQYYNGEERAKGNILERFSAQQFPDLHSELNLSSLELGDSALYFCASSALTRTGVTDTQYFGPGTRLTVL.

This clonotype came up a few times. The chain has TRBV7-2 and TRBJ2-4, with unresolved D. V dropped 5 bases and J dropped 1 base, with 15 bases sitting between them. CDR3 length: 16 amino acids. In germline, CDR1 is SGHTA, CDR2 FQGNSA. CDR3 protein: CASSVRPAGAKNIQYF. The CDR3 DNA sequence: TGTGCCAGCAGCGTCCGACCCGCTGGGGCCAAAAACATTCAGTACTTC.

The V and J genes are TRBV4-3 and TRBJ2-4, with a possible D match to TRBD1 (6 bases). The V end lost 1 base, the J end lost 0 bases, and 16 bases lay between the germline ends. This CDR3 contains 18 residues. Germline V gene lookup returns CDR1 LGHNA and CDR2 YSLEER. The DNA for the CDR3 is TGCGCCAGCAGCCAAGGGGCGGACAGAATGGGAGCCAAAAACATTCAGTACTTC. Protein: CASSQGADRMGAKNIQYF.

CDR3 DNA: TGTGCCAGCAGTTACCGGGGACTAGCGGGGTACACAGATACGCAGTATTTT. Translating it yields CASSYRGLAGYTDTQYF. This sequence joins TRBV6-5 and TRBJ2-3; 13 nucleotides agree with TRBD2. CDR3 length: 17 residues. With 2 bases clipped from V and 2 bases from J, the junction kept 4 bases outside the gene matches. Germline lookup yields CDR1 MNHEY and CDR2 SVGAGI.

This clonotype has a count of ten or more. The chain recombines TRBV3-1 with TRBJ2-4, with 9 nucleotides matching TRBD2. The CDR3 spans 15 residues. Germline values: CDR1 LGHDT, CDR2 YNNKEL (reference sequence). The junction had 8 bases not matched to a gene; V was cut back by 4 bases and J by 7 bases. This chain's CDR3 is CASSLHGGGDNIQYF. The DNA of the CDR3 is TGTGCCAGCAGCCTCCACGGCGGGGGGGACAACATTCAGTACTTC.

In its sample, this clonotype was seen a few times. The gene calls are TRBV10-3 and TRBJ2-7, with D perhaps TRBD1 or TRBD2 (5 bases each). From germline, CDR1 is ENHRY and CDR2 SYGVKD. Trimming removed 8 bases at V and 5 bases at J, with 16 bases between. This CDR3 contains 13 residues. CDR3 DNA sequence: TGTGCCATCCCCTGCCACAAGGGACACGAGCAGTACTTC. Amino acids: CAIPCHKGHEQYF.

This sequence joins TRBV6-1 and TRBJ2-1; 9 bases agree with TRBD2. Losses at the gene ends were 6 bases for V and 8 bases for J; bases not matched to a gene: 17. The CDR3 has 17 amino acids. Germline V CDR1 and CDR2: MNHNS, SASEGT. The CDR3 region is CASSSIEAGGGGHEQFF. CDR3 bases: TGTGCCAGCAGCAGCATCGAGGCGGGAGGGGGTGGGCATGAGCAGTTCTTC.

This clonotype was found many times. This sequence joins TRBV5-1 and TRBJ2-5; 7 bases map to TRBD1. V shed 4 bases and J 4 bases; nucleotides not matched to a gene: 7. The CDR3 runs 14 residues. CDR1 and CDR2 from the germline V gene are SGHRS and YFSETQ. In DNA, the CDR3 is TGCGCCAGCAGCCTGCGGACAGGCCCAGAGACCCAGTACTTC. Amino acid sequence: CASSLRTGPETQYF.

This chain uses TRBV11-2 with TRBJ2-2; 16 nucleotides line up with TRBD2. CDR1 is SGHAT, CDR2 FQNNGV, per germline. The CDR3 covers 19 residues. J gave up 0 bases and V 5 bases, and 6 bases lay outside the gene matches. The CDR3 sequence: CASSLLGLAGGSNTGELFF. The CDR3, as DNA: TGTGCCAGCAGCCTCCTGGGACTAGCGGGAGGGTCGAACACCGGGGAGCTGTTTTTT.

The table lists this clonotype with a few counts. The V gene is TRBV11-2, the J gene TRBJ2-1, with 9 bases identical to TRBD2. The V gene end was trimmed by 1 base and the J gene end by 9 bases; junction bases not matched to a gene: 7. CDR3 size: 15 residues. Germline values: CDR1 SGHAT, CDR2 FQNNGV. The CDR3 region has the DNA TGTGCCAGCAGCTTAGGTAGCGGGAGTTTCTCTGAGCAGTTCTTC. It is translated as CASSLGSGSFSEQFF.

On this clonotype: Sequence at one end of the junction differs from germline and may be a read error. The chain joins TRBV2 to TRBJ2-6, with a weak D call TRBD1 (6 bases). The length of the CDR3 is 15 residues. Germline loops: CDR1 SNHLY, CDR2 FYNNEI. For the CDR3, the DNA is TGTGCCAGCAGTGAACAGGGGTCTGGGGCCGACGTCCTGACTTTC. It yields the protein CASSEQGSGADVLTF.

This clonotype was seen repeatedly, ten times or more. This chain joins TRBV27 and TRBJ2-7, with D tentatively TRBD2 (5 bases). Trimming pared 4 bases from V and 3 bases from J, leaving 13 bases between. CDR3 size: 14 residues. Germline V gene sequence: CDR1 MNHEY, CDR2 SMNVEV (reference sequence). The CDR3 DNA sequence: TGTGCCAGCAGTTACGGAGGTGCGGTCTACGAGCAGTACTTC. Translating it yields CASSYGGAVYEQYF.

The chain has TRBV29-1 and TRBJ2-1; D is unclear. The CDR3 spans 12 residues. Trimming took 7 bases from V and 7 from J, leaving 14 bases between them. The V gene's germline CDR1 is SQVTM and CDR2 ANQGSEA. CDR3 residues: CSGSAVRNEQFF. The CDR3 DNA is TGCAGCGGCTCGGCAGTTAGGAATGAGCAGTTCTTC.

The rearrangement uses TRBV2 and TRBJ2-5, with D unclear. Germline lookup yields CDR1 SNHLY and CDR2 FYNNEI. The CDR3 consists of 14 residues. The V end lost 8 bases, the J end lost 6 bases, and 19 bases lay between the germline ends. CDR3 DNA sequence: TGTGCCAGCGGGAAAGGGCGGTCTGGGAAGACCCAGTACTTC. This encodes CASGKGRSGKTQYF.

The chain uses TRBV20-1 and TRBJ1-2, with D possibly TRBD1 on 5 matching bases. The germline V and J ends were trimmed by 8 bases and 4 bases, with 11 bases remaining between them. CDR3 size: 11 residues. Germline V gene sequence: CDR1 DFQATT, CDR2 SNEGSKA (reference sequence). The CDR3 protein is CSPDSPYGYTF. The CDR3 coding sequence is TGCAGTCCCGACAGCCCCTATGGCTACACCTTC.

This clonotype has at least ten counts. The chain carries TRBV5-6 and TRBJ2-1, with 10 bases that match TRBD2. The germline V gene encodes CDR1 SGHDT and CDR2 YYEEEE. V shed 3 bases, J shed 5 bases, and the junction held 5 bases outside the gene matches. This CDR3 is built from 15 residues. CDR3 sequence (DNA): TGTGCCAGCAGCTATTTGCTAGCGGGGGACAATGAGCAGTTCTTC. The encoded protein is CASSYLLAGDNEQFF.

This clonotype was detected many times. The chain joins TRBV5-1 to TRBJ1-1, with D perhaps matching TRBD1 (5 bases). V lost 4 bases to trimming and J lost 0 bases, with 13 bases between them. In germline, CDR1 is SGHRS, CDR2 YFSETQ. This CDR3 has 15 amino acids. CDR3 DNA sequence: TGCGCCAGCAGCCCGATAGGACACCTGAACACTGAAGCTTTCTTT. Translated: CASSPIGHLNTEAFF.

This rearrangement joins TRBV7-9 to TRBJ1-1, with TRBD1 identical over 10 bases. CDR1 is SEHNR and CDR2 is FQNEAQ in the germline V gene (reference sequence). The trim removed 4 bases at V and 4 bases at J, leaving 9 bases unmatched. This CDR3 is built from 16 residues. The DNA of the CDR3 is TGTGCCAGCAGCTCCGGACAGGGGGGCGAAATCACTGAAGCTTTCTTT. It encodes CASSSGQGGEITEAFF. The full variable domain, with the rest looked up from reference TRBV7-9 and TRBJ1-1, is DTGVSQNPRHKITKRGQNVTFRCDPISEHNRLYWYRQTLGQGPEFLTYFQNEAQLEKSRLLSDRFSAERPKGSFSTLEIQRTEQGDSAMYLCASSSGQGGEITEAFFGQGTRLTVV.

This clonotype was counted at least ten times. The chain combines TRBV7-2 with TRBJ2-2, with 8 bases matching TRBD2. The CDR3 spans 14 residues. The germline CDR1 and CDR2 sequences are SGHTA and FQGNSA. Trimming at V came to 5 bases and at J to 8 bases, leaving 7 bases not matched to a gene. The CDR3 region has the DNA TGTGCCAGCAGCCCCAATCCGGGAGGGGGGGAGCTGTTTTTT. The encoded protein is CASSPNPGGGELFF.

The rearrangement links TRBV10-2 to TRBJ1-1; 8 nucleotides line up with TRBD1. Germline CDR1 reads WSHSY; CDR2 reads SAAADI. The CDR3 consists of 13 residues. Germline trimming cut 5 bases from V and 7 bases from J; bases unmatched to any gene: 6. CDR3 DNA sequence: TGCGCCAGCAGTCTCCATGACAGGGGTGAAGCTTTCTTT. Translating it yields CASSLHDRGEAFF.

The sample holds a few counts of this clonotype. This chain joins TRBV21-1 and TRBJ1-3; the table's D call, TRBD1, was not checked against the DNA. TRBV21-1 is an annotated pseudogene. The CDR3 has 15 residues. CDR3 in DNA: TGTGCCAGCAGGCCGACAGGGACCTCTGGAAACACCATATATTTT. Amino acids: CASRPTGTSGNTIYF.

With respect to this clonotype: An end of the junction does not agree with germline; a read error may underlie this. CDR3 nucleotide sequence: TGTGCTAGCAGCTTAGGGGGGACAGGGGGGACAGATACGCAGTATTTT. It yields the protein CASSLGGTGGTDTQYF. V and J are TRBV7-7 and TRBJ2-3, with 11 positions matching TRBD1. Germline CDR1 SSHAT, CDR2 FNYEAQ (reference sequence). The CDR3 contains 16 residues. Full variable domain (missing parts from reference TRBV7-7 and TRBJ2-3): GAGVSQSPRYKVTKRGQDVTLRCDPISSHATLYWYQQALGQGPEFLTYFNYEAQPDKSGLPSDRFSAERPEGSISTLTIQRTEQRDSAMYRCASSLGGTGGTDTQYFGPGTRLTVL.

This clonotype appeared a few times. A much larger clone differs by one base, so this may be a read error. CDR3 protein: CASSLKQGTDTQYF. CDR3 DNA sequence: TGCGCCAGCAGCTTGAAGCAGGGCACAGATACGCAGTATTTT. This chain links TRBV5-1 with TRBJ2-3, with no clear D. The CDR3 runs 14 residues. Germline CDR1 is SGHRS and CDR2 is YFSETQ. The germline V and J ends were trimmed by 1 base and 1 base, with 7 bases remaining between them.